The clone carrying this T cell receptor beta chain was recorded once. The sample belongs to a study of blood T cell repertoires in COVID-19. Study information: Whether acute or convalescent, the COVID-19 samples came from the United States, Italy and Spain. Nucleic acid was either cDNA or gDNA, and it came from T cells, B-cell-depleted T cells, or PBMCs.

Original handling: Counts of nucleated cells, estimated from reference gene primer amplification, were obtained. Method: immunoSEQ multiplex PCR; TCRdb's copy keeps in-frame clones and lacks some. The D gene and trimming were derived from the DNA, and the V and J assignments and clone size from that table. The repertoire includes over 60,000 clones, roughly nine tenths of them detected once, and around 1.3% sits in the top ten. Trimming cost V 6 bases and J 3 bases, with 15 bases left between them. This CDR3 region has 15 residues. In germline, CDR1 is MNHEY, CDR2 SVGAGI. V and J are TRBV6-5 and TRBJ1-5; D possibly corresponds to TRBD1 (5 bases). This receptor was identified in a man aged 55-75 years with acute or convalescent COVID-19. Sequencing was performed on peripheral blood. As DNA, the CDR3 is TGTGCCAGCAGCGGCCGCGGACACGACAATCAGCCCCAGCATTTT. Translated, it gives CASSGRGHDNQPQHF.